This T cell receptor (beta chain) was profiled in a study of shared clonotypes between healthy human individuals. The germline CDR1 and CDR2 sequences are SEHNR and FQNEAQ (reference sequence). Trimming at V came to 5 bases and at J to 2 bases, leaving 8 bases not matched to a gene. The CDR3 has 16 residues. This clone showed up just a few times. Every one of the donors was a Caucasian adult that lived in Nashville, Tennessee. Assay: immunoSEQ multiplex PCR; the TCRdb copy retains only in-frame clones and omits some. The data contain 950,000 to 1,100,000 clones, about four fifths of them seen just once; the ten biggest clones take up under 0.8%.

This receptor was obtained from a man between 18 and 29 years old in good health. Some clones in this sample may be carry-over from other donors' samples. The sample consisted of memory CD4+ T cells from PBMCs. Subset described: CD45RA-negative fraction. The V call is TRBV7-9, the J call TRBJ2-5; 10 bases agree with TRBD1. CDR3 residues: CASSPRRDRGQETQYF. Here the CDR3 DNA reads TGTGCCAGCAGCCCAAGGAGGGACAGGGGACAAGAGACCCAGTACTTC.